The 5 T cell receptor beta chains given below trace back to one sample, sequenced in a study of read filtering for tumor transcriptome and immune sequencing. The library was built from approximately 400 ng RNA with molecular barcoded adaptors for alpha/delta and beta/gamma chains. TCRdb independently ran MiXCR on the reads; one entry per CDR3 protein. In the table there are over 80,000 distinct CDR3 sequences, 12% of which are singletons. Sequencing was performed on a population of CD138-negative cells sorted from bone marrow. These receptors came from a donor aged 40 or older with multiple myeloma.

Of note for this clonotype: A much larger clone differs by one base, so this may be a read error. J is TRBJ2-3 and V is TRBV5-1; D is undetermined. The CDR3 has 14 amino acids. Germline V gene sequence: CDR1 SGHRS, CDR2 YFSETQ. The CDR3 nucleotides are TGCGCCAGCAGCTCTGCCCGTAGCATAGATACGCAGTATTTT. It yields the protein CASSSARSIDTQYF.

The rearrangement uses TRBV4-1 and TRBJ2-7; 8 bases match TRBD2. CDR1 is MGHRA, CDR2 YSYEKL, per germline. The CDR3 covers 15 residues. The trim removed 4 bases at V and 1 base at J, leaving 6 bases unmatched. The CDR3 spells CASSRQRELSYEQYF. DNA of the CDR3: TGCGCCAGCAGCCGACAGCGGGAGTTGTCCTACGAGCAGTACTTC.

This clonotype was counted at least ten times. The CDR3 DNA reads TGCAGCGTTGTGAACAGCTCCTACGAGCAGTACTTC. This sequence encodes CSVVNSSYEQYF. This chain joins TRBV29-1 and TRBJ2-7; no firm D call. CDR1 and CDR2 (germline): SQVTM, ANQGSEA. This CDR3 is 12 amino acids long. Trimming removed 4 bases at V and 0 bases at J, with 7 bases between.

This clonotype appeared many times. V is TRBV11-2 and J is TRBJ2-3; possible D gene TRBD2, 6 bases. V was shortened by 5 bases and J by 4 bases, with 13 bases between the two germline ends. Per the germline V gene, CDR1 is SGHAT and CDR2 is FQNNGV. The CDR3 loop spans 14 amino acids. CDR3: CASSGPRESDTQYF. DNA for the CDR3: TGTGCCAGCAGCGGGCCTCGGGAGTCAGATACGCAGTATTTT.

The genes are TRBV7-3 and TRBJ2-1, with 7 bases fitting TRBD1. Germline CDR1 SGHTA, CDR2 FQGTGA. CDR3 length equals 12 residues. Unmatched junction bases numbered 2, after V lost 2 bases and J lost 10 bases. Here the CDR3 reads CASSLEGGEQFF. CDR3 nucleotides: TGTGCCAGCAGCTTAGAAGGGGGCGAGCAGTTCTTC.